Listed below are T cell receptor beta chains from one sample, sequenced in a study of PD-1 blockade in mismatch repair-deficient tumors. The protocol was immunoSEQ multiplex PCR, while the TCRdb copy is restricted to in-frame clones and leaves out a portion. The sample contains approximately 110,000 clones, more than 60% of which appear only once. The specimen was peripheral blood, collected roughly 13 months after starting pembrolizumab. Receptors were obtained from an adult with mismatch repair-deficient cancer. The CDR3 runs from the conserved cysteine through the conserved F or W. Fields, in order: J gene, D gene, V gene, clone size, CDR3 DNA, CDR3 protein. A D gene is named only where the DNA matches it firmly. A clone size is listed for some rows: how often the clone was seen (once, few, many), or a class if it is expanded.

TRBJ1-5 | NA | TRBV19 | NA | TGTGCCAGTAGTATAGGCCCCGGTAACAATCAGCCCCAGCATTTT | CASSIGPGNNQPQHF
TRBJ1-5 | NA | TRBV28 | NA | TGTGCCAGCAGCCCATCTAGATTGGGAGGGAGTCAGCCCCAGCATTTT | CASSPSRLGGSQPQHF
TRBJ2-4 | TRBD2 | TRBV19 | NA | TGTGCCAGTAGTATCGCGGGAGGGCCTGAAAACATTCAGTACTTC | CASSIAGGPENIQYF
TRBJ2-7 | NA | TRBV7-2 | NA | TGTGCCAGCAGCTTAAAGCCTTCAGGGGCCGAGCAGTACTTC | CASSLKPSGAEQYF
TRBJ2-1 | NA | TRBV11-3 | NA | TGTGCCAGCAGCTTAGCGGATCGGTACAATGAGCAGTTCTTC | CASSLADRYNEQFF
TRBJ2-7 | TRBD2 | TRBV7-9 | NA | TGTGCCAGCAGCGCAGGACTAGCGGGCTACGAGCAGTACTTC | CASSAGLAGYEQYF
TRBJ1-1 | NA | TRBV28 | NA | TGTGCCAGCAGTTTAGTGGGACCGGTGATAGCTTTCTTT | CASSLVGPVIAFF
TRBJ2-7 | NA | TRBV19 | NA | TGTGCCAGTAGTAAGGGAGGGGGCCGCGACGAGCAGTACTTC | CASSKGGGRDEQYF
TRBJ2-7 | TRBD1 | TRBV9 | NA | TGTGCCAGCAGCTACGGACAGGGAGCCTCCTACGAGCAGTACTTC | CASSYGQGASYEQYF
TRBJ1-2 | NA | TRBV30 | few | TGTGCCTGGAGTTTTGGCGGGAGCTATGGCTACACCTTC | CAWSFGGSYGYTF
TRBJ2-1 | NA | TRBV9 | NA | TGTGCCAGCAGCGTAGAGTGGGCGGGATCCTACAATGAGCAGTTCTTC | CASSVEWAGSYNEQFF
TRBJ2-1 | TRBD2 | TRBV30 | NA | TGTGCCTGGGAGCGGGAGGGCCTCAATGAGCAGTTCTTC | CAWEREGLNEQFF
TRBJ1-1 | NA | TRBV2 | NA | TGTGCCAGCAGTGAGTTGGGGAACACTGAAGCTTTCTTT | CASSELGNTEAFF